This record looks at one T cell receptor beta chain sequence and its context. Generated by immunoSEQ multiplex PCR, the TCRdb table keeps only in-frame clones and is missing some. The table counts approximately 190,000 clones; 2.2% lies in the top ten. The data originate from a study of control samples from healthy donors and cancer patients. Germline CDR1 is KGHSH and CDR2 is LQKENI. The CDR3 consists of 13 residues. Losses at the gene ends were 6 bases for V and 5 bases for J; bases not matched to a gene: 6. The sequenced material came from blood. The sequence derives from a young woman in good health. The chain employs TRBV18 and TRBJ2-5, with 7 bases matching TRBD1. CDR3 in amino acids: CASSRQGGETQYF. The CDR3 region has the DNA TGTGCCAGCTCCCGACAGGGCGGCGAGACCCAGTACTTC.